Below are 22 T cell receptor beta chains sequenced from a single sample in a study of patients and donors after allogeneic stem cell transplantation. MiXCR, applied by TCRdb to the RT-PCR reads, yields one record per CDR3 protein. The sample comprises 25,000 to 40,000 distinct CDR3 sequences, 30% to 40% of which are singletons, and approximately 82% rests with the top ten. Sequencing was performed on blood, either unsorted or a sorted T cell fraction (not recorded which). The receptors originated from a human donor who was either an allogeneic HSCT recipient or a stem cell or donor lymphocyte infusion donor (not recorded which). It is not recorded whose cells these are; they may come from a transplant donor.

In its sample, this clonotype was seen many times. J is TRBJ1-2 and V is TRBV20-1; D uncertain. Germline V gene sequence: CDR1 DFQATT, CDR2 SNEGSKA (reference sequence). Between the trimmed V and J ends, which lost 5 bases and 8 bases, there was a span of 3 bases. The CDR3 runs to 8 residues. The CDR3 nucleotides read TGCAGTGCTCCCGGCTACACCTTC. Translating gives CSAPGYTF.

This chain connects TRBV6-5 to TRBJ1-1; D is unclear. Looked up from germline, CDR1 is MNHEY and CDR2 is SVGAGI. The CDR3 is made up of 16 amino acids. V shed 2 bases and J shed 1 base, with 14 bases lying between them. The CDR3 reads CASSYGQNAENTEAFF. CDR3 in DNA: TGTGCCAGCAGTTACGGCCAAAACGCGGAGAACACTGAAGCTTTCTTT.

In its sample, this clonotype was seen many times. The rearrangement joins TRBV15 to TRBJ2-1; the D call may be TRBD1 or TRBD2 (6 bases each). The CDR3 is 13 residues long. Germline V lookup: CDR1 LNHNV, CDR2 YYDKDF (reference sequence). V was trimmed by 1 base and J by 11 bases, leaving 12 bases between them. The CDR3 sequence: CATSRAGATQQFF. The CDR3 DNA reads TGTGCCACCAGCAGAGCGGGGGCCACCCAGCAGTTCTTC.

About this clonotype itself: No conserved phenylalanine or tryptophan is present at the end of the CDR3, so a read error is the likely explanation. The genes are TRBV10-3 and TRBJ1-5; D uncertain. This CDR3 is built from 13 residues. CDR1 and CDR2 (germline): ENHRY, SYGVKD. Trimming removed 6 bases at V and 5 bases at J, with 11 bases between. CDR3 sequence (DNA): TGTGCCATCAGCAGAGGCCTCGATCAGCCCCAGCATTTG. Protein: CAISRGLDQPQHL.

This chain joins TRBV5-5 and TRBJ1-3; TRBD1 agrees at 7 bases. The ends lost 0 bases at V and 0 bases at J; junction bases unmatched: 6. This CDR3 spans 17 amino acids. CDR1 is SGHKS, CDR2 YYEKEE, per germline (reference sequence). CDR3 residues: CASSLVPGTDSGNTIYF. The CDR3 DNA follows: TGTGCCAGCAGCTTGGTTCCCGGGACAGACTCTGGAAACACCATATATTTT.

The chain combines TRBV7-9 with TRBJ2-1; 7 bases align to TRBD2. The germline CDR1 and CDR2 sequences are SEHNR and FQNEAQ (reference sequence). CDR3 length: 14 residues. V shed 4 bases, J shed 2 bases, and the junction held 2 bases outside the gene matches. The CDR3 DNA sequence: TGTGCCAGCAGCTGGGGGGGAACCTACAATGAGCAGTTCTTC. Protein: CASSWGGTYNEQFF.

This chain uses TRBV12-3 or TRBV12-4 with TRBJ2-6; no clear D. With 0 bases removed from V and 0 bases from J, the gap between germline ends came to 6 bases. The CDR3 has 16 amino acids. CDR3 amino acids: CASSLARHSGANVLTF. CDR3 DNA: TGTGCCAGCAGTTTAGCGCGACACTCTGGGGCCAACGTCCTGACTTTC.

The gene calls are TRBV5-1 and TRBJ2-2; D ambiguous. Per the germline V gene, CDR1 is SGHRS and CDR2 is YFSETQ. CDR3 size: 12 residues. Trimming cost V 0 bases and J 10 bases, with 7 bases left between them. The CDR3 loop is CASSLAWEELFF. The CDR3 region has the DNA TGCGCCAGCAGCTTGGCTTGGGAGGAGCTGTTTTTT.

The rearrangement uses TRBV7-2 and TRBJ1-4; 8 positions match TRBD1. Trimming took 5 bases from V and 4 from J; bases not matched to a gene: 3. Germline values: CDR1 SGHTA, CDR2 FQGNSA. This CDR3 spans 14 amino acids. The CDR3 is CASSEGQVNEKLFF. CDR3 nucleotides: TGTGCCAGCAGCGAGGGACAGGTTAATGAAAAACTGTTTTTT.

The J gene is TRBJ1-1, the V gene TRBV12-3 or TRBV12-4; no clear D gene. The V end lost 7 bases, the J end lost 0 bases, and 9 bases lay between the germline ends. The CDR3 consists of 13 residues. The CDR3 DNA follows: TGTGCCAGCACCTTCACAGTGAACACTGAAGCTTTCTTT. This gives the protein CASTFTVNTEAFF.

This chain connects TRBV7-2 to TRBJ1-2; a weak D match, TRBD1 (6 bases). Germline V gene sequence: CDR1 SGHTA, CDR2 FQGNSA. CDR3 size: 16 residues. Trimming took off 3 bases at V and 5 bases at J, with 19 bases between the two ends. In DNA, the CDR3 is TGTGCCAGCAGCTTCCTCCGGACAGCCTTTGGGTATGGCTACACCTTC. It is translated as CASSFLRTAFGYGYTF.

The chain employs TRBV7-6 and TRBJ1-6; 7 bases fit TRBD1. From germline, CDR1 is SGHVS and CDR2 FNYEAQ. This CDR3 has 14 residues. V dropped 4 bases and J dropped 10; count of bases not matched to a gene: 7. CDR3 sequence: CASSSRQGGSPLHF. CDR3 in DNA: TGTGCCAGCAGCTCCAGACAGGGAGGGTCACCCCTCCACTTT.

V usage is TRBV7-2 and J usage is TRBJ2-3, with D perhaps being TRBD1 or TRBD2 (5 bases each). V lost 0 bases, J lost 2 bases, and 9 bases lay in between. CDR1 is SGHTA and CDR2 is FQGNSA in the germline V gene. The CDR3 has 15 residues. The CDR3 region has the DNA TGTGCCAGCAGCTTAGCGAGGGGCGTCACAGATACGCAGTATTTT. It is translated as CASSLARGVTDTQYF.

The genes are TRBV10-3 and TRBJ2-5; D is possibly TRBD1 (5 bases). CDR1 is ENHRY, CDR2 SYGVKD, per germline. The length of the CDR3 is 15 residues. The germline V and J ends were trimmed by 0 bases and 1 base, with 9 bases remaining between them. The CDR3 nucleotides read TGTGCCATCAGTGAGTCTCCAGGGATCCAAGAGACCCAGTACTTC. It encodes CAISESPGIQETQYF.

V and J are TRBV4-3 and TRBJ2-5; no reliable D call. The V end was cut by 1 base, the J end by 2 bases, with 5 bases between. The CDR3 runs 13 residues. Looked up from germline, CDR1 is LGHNA and CDR2 is YSLEER. The CDR3 reads CASSQAHQETQYF. As DNA, the CDR3 is TGCGCCAGCAGCCAAGCCCATCAAGAGACCCAGTACTTC.

This chain connects TRBV7-2 to TRBJ1-1, with D perhaps matching TRBD1 (6 bases). Germline values: CDR1 SGHTA, CDR2 FQGNSA. Trimming cost V 5 bases and J 8 bases, with 18 bases left between them. There are 14 residues in the CDR3. The CDR3 region is CASSPRRGWPEAFF. CDR3 coding DNA: TGTGCCAGCAGCCCCCGCAGGGGCTGGCCGGAAGCTTTCTTT.

The chain recombines TRBV4-3 with TRBJ2-1, with D possibly being TRBD1 or TRBD2 (6 bases each). Germline V gene data show CDR1 as LGHNA and CDR2 as YSLEER. The V and J ends lost 4 bases and 5 bases respectively, with 15 bases between them. This CDR3 is built from 15 residues. The CDR3: CASSRSGGGNNEQFF. The CDR3 DNA sequence: TGCGCCAGCAGCCGATCTGGGGGCGGGAACAATGAGCAGTTCTTC.

The chain links TRBV20-1 to TRBJ2-3; D may be TRBD1 or TRBD2 (5 bases each). V was shortened by 8 bases and J by 3 bases, with 18 bases between the two germline ends. The CDR3 runs to 14 residues. The V gene's germline CDR1 is DFQATT and CDR2 SNEGSKA (reference sequence). For the CDR3, the DNA is TGCAGTCCCGGGACCCGGGAAAGGACAGATACGCAGTATTTT. It yields the protein CSPGTRERTDTQYF.

The rearrangement uses TRBV7-2 and TRBJ1-3; the D gene is possibly TRBD1 (6 bases). The CDR3 sequence is 16 residues long. CDR1 and CDR2 (germline): SGHTA, FQGNSA. The germline V and J ends were trimmed by 1 base and 2 bases, with 12 bases remaining between them. In DNA form, the CDR3 reads TGTGCCAGCAGCTTAGGGTGGTGGACAGCTGGAAACACCATATATTTT. The encoded protein is CASSLGWWTAGNTIYF.

This clonotype appeared a few times. Written as DNA, the CDR3 is TGTGCCAGCAGTTTACCACGTCCGGGCGGGATCACTGAAGCTTTCTTT. Residues: CASSLPRPGGITEAFF. This sequence joins TRBV6-2 or TRBV6-3 and TRBJ1-1; D gene uncertain. The germline V gene encodes CDR1 MNHEY and CDR2 SVGEGT. V was shortened by 4 bases and J by 4 bases, with 19 bases between the two germline ends. The CDR3 is 16 residues long.

Comments on this clonotype: A read error is likely, as this CDR3 ends without the conserved phenylalanine or tryptophan. The chain is built from TRBV20-1 and TRBJ2-7; D gene ambiguous. The ends were cut back, 1 base at V and 6 bases at J, with 7 bases in the middle. The CDR3 runs to 11 residues. Germline V lookup: CDR1 DFQATT, CDR2 SNEGSKA (reference sequence). DNA of the CDR3: TGCAGTGCTAGAGGGGGTACCGAGCAGTACATC. This translates into CSARGGTEQYI.

The chain is built from TRBV12-3 or TRBV12-4 and TRBJ1-2; 7 nucleotides agree with TRBD1. The V segment lost 1 base and the J segment 8 bases; nucleotides outside the gene matches: 7. The CDR3 extends over 14 amino acids. The CDR3 protein is CASSLVRDSGGYTF. CDR3 nucleotides: TGTGCCAGCAGTTTAGTAAGGGACAGTGGCGGCTACACCTTC.